This T cell receptor beta chain was sequenced for a study of blood T cell repertoires in COVID-19. Overall study context: Collection of acute and convalescent COVID-19 samples took place in the United States, Italy and Spain.

Germline CDR1 is MNHEY and CDR2 is SVGAGI. The CDR3 runs 14 residues. V dropped 6 bases and J dropped 6; count of bases not matched to a gene: 5. Recruits, aged about 18 to 100 years, lived in approximately 26 US areas. Resolution of symptoms, clearance, or two negative PCRs was present in recovered Cohort 3 donors. Original data processing: Quantification of nucleated cells was approximated via reference gene primer amplification. Using immunoSEQ multiplex PCR, the repertoire was profiled, and TCRdb retains in-frame clones only, with some absent. V and J calls and clone size are those listed in that table; D and trimming were worked out from the DNA. The table shows 200,000 to 250,000 clones, with about four fifths occurring only once.

The chain recombines TRBV6-5 with TRBJ1-6; the match to TRBD1 covers 7 bases. Specimen: PBMCs or T cells enriched from blood (not recorded which). This TCR came from a man between 60 and 70 years old who had recovered from COVID-19. The CDR3 loop reads CASRRDRINSPLHF. The CDR3 DNA follows: TGTGCCAGCAGACGGGACAGAATTAATTCACCCCTCCACTTT.